One T cell receptor (beta chain) is described in this entry. The antigen this receptor binds is unknown. Base qualities are not recorded, but no much larger clone differs from it by a single base. The library was generated by the immunoSEQ multiplex PCR assay. Rearranged TCR beta chain sequences were amplified with the hsTCRB Kit following the manufacturer's protocol. An Illumina MiSeq was used to sequence the TCRB libraries. The study's own analysis went as follows. The proprietary platform of the kit vendor was used for demultiplexing, trimming and gene mapping. In its TCRdb copy, this immuneACCESS table keeps in-frame sequences only and misses some clones. Where compared with another copy, unresolved V genes explain less than half of these, and the others have no known cause. V and J calls and clone size are as listed in that table; D and trimming were resolved from the DNA. The table for this sample lists about 33,000 clones; roughly nine tenths of them were counted only once. The top ten clonotypes cover 4.8% of the sample.

The sample's time point label, in plain terms: baseline, week 1 (first vaccination visit). The sample's treatment or condition label is to be understood as: pre-vaccination baseline after standard-of-care therapy. All donors had newly diagnosed IDH1-mutant astrocytomas of WHO grade 3 or 4 that showed loss of nuclear ATRX. The samples were drawn from NOA16, a multicentre, single-arm, open-label phase I trial in Germany that tested a mutant IDH1 peptide vaccine in humans for the first time. Blood drawn at visit V03 was used as the baseline sample for immunogenicity testing. Genomic DNA for TCRB sequencing was isolated from EDTA blood with the DNeasy Blood and Tissue Kit. CDR1 and CDR2 were assigned from the germline V gene (reference sequence) as SGHNT and YYREEE. Trimming at the junction amounts to 0 bases on V and 3 bases on J, and the germline ends lie 14 bases apart. Counted from cysteine to phenylalanine, this CDR3 has 16 amino acids. Only the CDR3 part of the read is kept: 48 bases, read in frame from the first base.

The data were taken from a study of a mutant IDH1 vaccine in newly diagnosed glioma (dated by TCRdb to about 2021). Study-wide context: Of the 30 to 35 treated patients, 62.5% were male and roughly 40% were female, and a mean age of 40.4 years was recorded. Prior to enrollment, standard therapy consisting of radiotherapy alone, temozolomide alone, or radiochemotherapy with temozolomide had been administered to patients, with the combination being received by most patients. Longitudinal TCRB deep sequencing was done for 25 to 30 treated patients, wherever samples were available for exploratory analyses. Peripheral blood was drawn at six visits: V03 (baseline), V05, V07, V10, V12 and V13. Broad study findings and their caveats: The authors noted that analyses of patient blood samples could not be reproduced because of sample limitations. Selection of PBMC samples for TCRB deep sequencing was based on availability. Across multiple MHC alleles, vaccine-induced immune responses were seen in about 93% of patients. Pseudoprogression seemed to be unrelated to changes in the top peripheral T cell clonotypes found by TCRB sequencing.

Sequenced here: PBMCs, sampled from a glioma patient treated with radiotherapy, temozolomide or both. The TCR was taken from a woman between 40 and 55 years old with glioma. The V gene is TRBV5-4 and the J gene is TRBJ2-3; TRBD2 is perhaps the D gene, given 5 matching bases. The CDR3 protein: CASSLVGLAQTDTQYF. Here is the DNA: TGTGCCAGCAGCTTGGTTGGGCTAGCCCAGACAGATACGCAGTATTTT.